This T cell receptor beta chain was found in a study of blood T cell repertoires in COVID-19. Across the whole study: Spain, Italy and the United States supplied samples that represented acute and convalescent COVID-19. Nucleic acid was either cDNA or gDNA, and it came from T cells, B-cell-depleted T cells, or PBMCs.

In the original workflow: Estimation of nucleated cell counts was performed using reference gene primer amplification. Assay: immunoSEQ multiplex PCR; the TCRdb copy retains only in-frame clones and omits some. V and J calls and clone size are given by that table; D and trimming were obtained from the DNA. The sample has roughly 80,000 clones; approximately 90% are singletons. V lost 5 bases and J 0 bases, leaving 24 bases between the germline ends. From germline, CDR1 is SGHAT and CDR2 FQNNGV. The length of the CDR3 is 19 residues. The sample consisted of peripheral blood. This clonotype was obtained from an elderly woman with acute or convalescent COVID-19. This chain joins TRBV11-2 and TRBJ2-3; maybe TRBD2 (5 bases). CDR3 DNA sequence: TGTGCCAGCAGCCCCCCCCTTCGAGGCGGGCCCGCCAGCACAGATACGCAGTATTTT. Encoded protein: CASSPPLRGGPASTDTQYF.